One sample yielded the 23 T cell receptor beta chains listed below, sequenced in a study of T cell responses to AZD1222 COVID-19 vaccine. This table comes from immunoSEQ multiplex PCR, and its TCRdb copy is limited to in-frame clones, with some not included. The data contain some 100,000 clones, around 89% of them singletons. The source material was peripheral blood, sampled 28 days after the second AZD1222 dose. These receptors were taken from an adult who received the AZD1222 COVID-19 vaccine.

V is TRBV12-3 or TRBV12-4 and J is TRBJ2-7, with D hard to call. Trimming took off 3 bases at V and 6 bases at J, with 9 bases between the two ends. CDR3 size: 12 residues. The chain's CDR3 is CASSLVFSEQYF. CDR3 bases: TGTGCCAGCAGTTTGGTTTTCTCCGAGCAGTACTTC.

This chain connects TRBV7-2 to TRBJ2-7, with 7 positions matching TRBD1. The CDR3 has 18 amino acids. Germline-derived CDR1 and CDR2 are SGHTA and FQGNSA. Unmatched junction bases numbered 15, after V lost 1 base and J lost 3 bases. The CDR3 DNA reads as TGTGCCAGCAGCTTAGTTTCGGGATCCGGGACAGCCCACTACGAGCAGTACTTC. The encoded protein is CASSLVSGSGTAHYEQYF. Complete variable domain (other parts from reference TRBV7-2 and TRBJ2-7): GAGVSQSPSNKVTEKGKDVELRCDPISGHTALYWYRQSLGQGLEFLIYFQGNSAPDKSGLPSDRFSAERTGGSVSTLTIQRTQQEDSAVYLCASSLVSGSGTAHYEQYFGPGTRLTVT.

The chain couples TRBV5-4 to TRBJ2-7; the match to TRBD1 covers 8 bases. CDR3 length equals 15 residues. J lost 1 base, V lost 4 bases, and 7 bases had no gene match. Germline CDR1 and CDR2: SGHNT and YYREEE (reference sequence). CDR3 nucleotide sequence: TGTGCCAGCAGCCCGGACAGGGCAAGATCCTACGAGCAGTACTTC. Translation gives CASSPDRARSYEQYF.

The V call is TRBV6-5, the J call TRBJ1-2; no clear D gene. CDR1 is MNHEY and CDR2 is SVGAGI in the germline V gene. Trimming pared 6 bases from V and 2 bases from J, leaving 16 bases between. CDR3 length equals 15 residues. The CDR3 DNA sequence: TGTGCCAGCAGCCCCCTCGCGACGGGGAACTATGGCTACACCTTC. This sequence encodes CASSPLATGNYGYTF.

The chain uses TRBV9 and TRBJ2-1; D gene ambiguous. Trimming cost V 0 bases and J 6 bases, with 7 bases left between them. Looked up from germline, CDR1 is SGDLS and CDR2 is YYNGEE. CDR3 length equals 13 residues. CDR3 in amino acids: CASSVARTNEQFF. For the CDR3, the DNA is TGTGCCAGCAGCGTAGCCAGGACCAATGAGCAGTTCTTC.

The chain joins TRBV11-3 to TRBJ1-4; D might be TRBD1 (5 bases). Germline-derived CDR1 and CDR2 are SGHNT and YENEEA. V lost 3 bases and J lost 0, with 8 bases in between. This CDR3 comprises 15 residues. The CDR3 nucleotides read TGTGCCAGCAGCTTCAGGGCCTCAACTAATGAAAAACTGTTTTTT. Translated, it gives CASSFRASTNEKLFF.

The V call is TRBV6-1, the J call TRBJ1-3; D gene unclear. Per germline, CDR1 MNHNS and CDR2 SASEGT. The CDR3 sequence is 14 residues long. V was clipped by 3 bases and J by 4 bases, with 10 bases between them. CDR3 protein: CASSDSLAGNTIYF. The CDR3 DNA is TGTGCCAGCAGTGACAGTCTCGCCGGAAACACCATATATTTT.

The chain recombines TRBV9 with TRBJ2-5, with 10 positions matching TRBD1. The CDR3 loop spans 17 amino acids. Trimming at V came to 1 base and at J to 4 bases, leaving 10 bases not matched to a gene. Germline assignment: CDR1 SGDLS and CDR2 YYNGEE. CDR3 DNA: TGTGCCAGCAGCGTATGGACGGGACAGGGGCCAGGAGAGACCCAGTACTTC. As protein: CASSVWTGQGPGETQYF.

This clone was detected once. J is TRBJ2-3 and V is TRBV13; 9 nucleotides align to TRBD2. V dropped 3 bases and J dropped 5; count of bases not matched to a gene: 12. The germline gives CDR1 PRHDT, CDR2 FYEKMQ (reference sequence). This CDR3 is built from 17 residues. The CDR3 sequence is CASSFERGARSGDTQYF. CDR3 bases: TGTGCCAGCAGCTTTGAGCGGGGGGCCCGGAGTGGAGATACGCAGTATTTT.

CDR3 region: CASSVSGTTNYGYTF. CDR3 nucleotides: TGTGCCAGCAGCGTTTCGGGGACAACTAACTATGGCTACACCTTC. V is TRBV9 and J is TRBJ1-2, with D possibly TRBD1 on 6 matching bases. CDR3 size: 15 residues. Germline CDR1 is SGDLS and CDR2 is YYNGEE. Trimming took 2 bases from V and 0 from J, leaving 11 bases between them.

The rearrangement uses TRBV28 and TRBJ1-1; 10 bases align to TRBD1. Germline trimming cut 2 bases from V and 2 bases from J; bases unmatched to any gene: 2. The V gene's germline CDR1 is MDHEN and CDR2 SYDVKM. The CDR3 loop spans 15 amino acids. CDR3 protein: CASSLGDRGNTEAFF. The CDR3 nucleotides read TGTGCCAGCAGTTTAGGGGACAGGGGAAACACTGAAGCTTTCTTT.

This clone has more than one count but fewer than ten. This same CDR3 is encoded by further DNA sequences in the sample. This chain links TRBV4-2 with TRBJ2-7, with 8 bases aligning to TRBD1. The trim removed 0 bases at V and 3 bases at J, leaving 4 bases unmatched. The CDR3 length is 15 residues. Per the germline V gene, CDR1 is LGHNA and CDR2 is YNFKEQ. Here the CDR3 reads CASSQDGTGGYEQYF. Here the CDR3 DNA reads TGTGCCAGCAGCCAAGATGGTACAGGGGGCTACGAGCAGTACTTC.

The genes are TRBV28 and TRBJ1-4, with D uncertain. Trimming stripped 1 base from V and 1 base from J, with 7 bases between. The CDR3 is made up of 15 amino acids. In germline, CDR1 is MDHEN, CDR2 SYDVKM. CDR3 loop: CASSLYPGTNEKLFF. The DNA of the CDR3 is TGTGCCAGCAGTTTATATCCGGGAACTAATGAAAAACTGTTTTTT.

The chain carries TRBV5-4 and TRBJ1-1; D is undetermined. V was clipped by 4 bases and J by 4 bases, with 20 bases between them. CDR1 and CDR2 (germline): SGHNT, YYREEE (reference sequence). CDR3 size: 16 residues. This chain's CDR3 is CASSPKMAGGSTEAFF. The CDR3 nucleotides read TGTGCCAGCAGCCCGAAAATGGCAGGCGGTAGCACTGAAGCTTTCTTT. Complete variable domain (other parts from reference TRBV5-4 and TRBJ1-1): ETGVTQSPTHLIKTRGQQVTLRCSSQSGHNTVSWYQQALGQGPQFIFQYYREEENGRGNFPPRFSGLQFPNYSSELNVNALELDDSALYLCASSPKMAGGSTEAFFGQGTRLTVV.

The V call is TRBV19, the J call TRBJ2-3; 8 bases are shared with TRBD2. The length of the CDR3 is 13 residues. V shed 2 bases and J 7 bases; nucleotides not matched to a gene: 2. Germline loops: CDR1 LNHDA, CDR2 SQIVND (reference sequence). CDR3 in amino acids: CASSILAGYTQYF. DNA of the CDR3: TGTGCCAGTAGTATACTAGCGGGCTATACGCAGTATTTT.

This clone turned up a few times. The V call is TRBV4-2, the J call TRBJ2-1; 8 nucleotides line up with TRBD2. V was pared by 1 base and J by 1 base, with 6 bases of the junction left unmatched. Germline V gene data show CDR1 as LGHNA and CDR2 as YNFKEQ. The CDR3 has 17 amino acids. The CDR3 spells CASSQGDASGSYNEQFF. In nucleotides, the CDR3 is TGTGCCAGCAGCCAAGGCGATGCTAGCGGGTCCTACAATGAGCAGTTCTTC.

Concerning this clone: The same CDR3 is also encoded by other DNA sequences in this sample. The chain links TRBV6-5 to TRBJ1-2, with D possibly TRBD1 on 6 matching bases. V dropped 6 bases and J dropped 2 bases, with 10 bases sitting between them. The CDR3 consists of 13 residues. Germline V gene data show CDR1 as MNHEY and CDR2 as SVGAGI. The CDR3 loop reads CASSSQGNYGYTF. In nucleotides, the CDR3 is TGTGCCAGCAGCTCCCAGGGGAACTATGGCTACACCTTC.

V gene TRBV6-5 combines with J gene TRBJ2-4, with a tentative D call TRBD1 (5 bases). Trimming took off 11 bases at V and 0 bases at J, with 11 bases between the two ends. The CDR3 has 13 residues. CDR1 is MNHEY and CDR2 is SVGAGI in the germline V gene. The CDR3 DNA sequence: TGTGCCGCCTCGACAGTAGCCAAAAACATTCAGTACTTC. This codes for CAASTVAKNIQYF.

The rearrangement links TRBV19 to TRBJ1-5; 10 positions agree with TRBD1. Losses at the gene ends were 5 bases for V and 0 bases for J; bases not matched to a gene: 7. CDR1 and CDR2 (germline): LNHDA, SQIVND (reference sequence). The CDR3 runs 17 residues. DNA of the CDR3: TGTGCCAGTAGTTCGACGGGACAGGGGCCTAGCAATCAGCCCCAGCATTTT. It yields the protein CASSSTGQGPSNQPQHF.

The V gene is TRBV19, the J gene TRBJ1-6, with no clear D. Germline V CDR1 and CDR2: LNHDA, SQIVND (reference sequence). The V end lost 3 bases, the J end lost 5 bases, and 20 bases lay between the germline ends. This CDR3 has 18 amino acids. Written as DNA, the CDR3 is TGTGCCAGTAGTATCCGCACTTACCCCGCGGCGAATAATTCACCCCTCCACTTT. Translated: CASSIRTYPAANNSPLHF.

The CDR3 sequence is CAWSDSPDEQYF. Here the CDR3 DNA reads TGTGCCTGGAGTGATTCGCCTGACGAGCAGTACTTC. The rearrangement joins TRBV30 to TRBJ2-7; D not resolved. Germline lookup yields CDR1 GTSNPN and CDR2 SVGIG (reference sequence). The V and J ends lost 1 base and 5 bases respectively, with 9 bases between them. The CDR3 has 12 amino acids.

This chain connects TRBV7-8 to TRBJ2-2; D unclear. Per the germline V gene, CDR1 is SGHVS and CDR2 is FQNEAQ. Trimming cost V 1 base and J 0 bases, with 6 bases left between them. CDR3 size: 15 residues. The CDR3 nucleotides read TGTGCCAGCAGCTTAGGCCAGGCGAACACCGGGGAGCTGTTTTTT. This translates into CASSLGQANTGELFF.

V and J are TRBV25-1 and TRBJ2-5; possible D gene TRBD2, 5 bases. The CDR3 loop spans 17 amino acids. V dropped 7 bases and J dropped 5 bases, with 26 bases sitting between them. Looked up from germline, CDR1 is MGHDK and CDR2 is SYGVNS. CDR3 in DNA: TGTGCCAGCACCAACAGAGGGCTCCTGGCTAGTTGGGAGACCCAGTACTTC. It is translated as CASTNRGLLASWETQYF.